The clone carrying this T cell receptor beta chain was recorded at least ten times. The antigen is undetermined. Germline lookup yields CDR1 SNHLY and CDR2 FYNNEI. The ends lost 5 bases at V and 5 bases at J; junction bases unmatched: 6. The CDR3 is made up of 15 amino acids. TCRdb passed the PCR reads through MiXCR, listing each CDR3 protein once. The table records about 630,000 distinct CDR3 sequences, around 25% of them present only once. The entry originates in a study of molecular identifiers for immune sequencing clone quantification. As for the study in general: In replicates, RNA from about 20,000 or 100,000 naive CD8 cells was split five ways, four sequenced.

Findings and caveats of the study: Single-cell amounts of spiked Jurkat TCR RNA were reportedly detectable among roughly 1 million naive cells.

The sequence derives from a human donor in good health. Some libraries in this study had Jurkat cell RNA spiked in. This sequence joins TRBV2 and TRBJ2-4; 10 positions match TRBD2. Sequenced material: naive CD8+ T cells from blood, with Jurkat cell RNA spiked in. As for subset: FACS-sorted CD8+CD4-CCR7+CD45RA+ naive T cells. This chain's CDR3 is CASSPIGLAENIQYF. The CDR3 bases are TGTGCCAGCAGTCCCATAGGACTAGCGGAAAACATTCAGTACTTC.